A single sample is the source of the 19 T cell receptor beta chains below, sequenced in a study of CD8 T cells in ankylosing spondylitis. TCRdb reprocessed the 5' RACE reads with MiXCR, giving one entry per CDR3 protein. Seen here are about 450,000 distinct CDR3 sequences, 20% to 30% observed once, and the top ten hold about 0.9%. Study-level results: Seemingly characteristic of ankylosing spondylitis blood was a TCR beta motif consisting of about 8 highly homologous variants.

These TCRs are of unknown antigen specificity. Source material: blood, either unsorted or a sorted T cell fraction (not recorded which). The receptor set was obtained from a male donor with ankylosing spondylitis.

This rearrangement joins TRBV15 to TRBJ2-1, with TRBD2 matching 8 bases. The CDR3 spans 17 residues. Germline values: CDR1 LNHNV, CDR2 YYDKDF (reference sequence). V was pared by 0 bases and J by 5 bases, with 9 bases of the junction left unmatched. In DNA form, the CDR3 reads TGTGCCACCAGCAGAGATCGAGGGACTAGTAGAGACAATGAGCAGTTCTTC. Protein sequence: CATSRDRGTSRDNEQFF.

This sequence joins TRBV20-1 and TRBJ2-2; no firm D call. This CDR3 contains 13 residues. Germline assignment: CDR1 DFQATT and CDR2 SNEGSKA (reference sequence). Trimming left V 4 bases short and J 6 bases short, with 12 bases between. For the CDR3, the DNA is TGCAGTGCTAACCCCGGTGGAGCCGGGGAGCTGTTTTTT. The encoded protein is CSANPGGAGELFF.

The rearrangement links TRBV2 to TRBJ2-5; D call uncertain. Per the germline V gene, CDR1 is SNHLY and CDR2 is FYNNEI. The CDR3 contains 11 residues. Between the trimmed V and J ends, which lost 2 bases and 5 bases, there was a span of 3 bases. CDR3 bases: TGTGCCAGCAGTGAACGTGAGACCCAGTACTTC. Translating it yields CASSERETQYF. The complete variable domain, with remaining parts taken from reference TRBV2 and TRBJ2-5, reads EPEVTQTPSHQVTQMGQEVILRCVPISNHLYFYWYRQILGQKVEFLVSFYNNEISEKSEIFDDQFSVERPDGSNFTLKIRSTKLEDSAMYFCASSERETQYFGPGTRLLVL.

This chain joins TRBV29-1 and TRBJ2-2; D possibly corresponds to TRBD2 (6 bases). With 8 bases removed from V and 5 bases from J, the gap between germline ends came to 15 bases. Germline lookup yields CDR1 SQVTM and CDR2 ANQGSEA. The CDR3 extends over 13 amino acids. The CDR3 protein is CSTTVAGTGELFF. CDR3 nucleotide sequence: TGCAGCACCACAGTGGCGGGGACCGGGGAGCTGTTTTTT.

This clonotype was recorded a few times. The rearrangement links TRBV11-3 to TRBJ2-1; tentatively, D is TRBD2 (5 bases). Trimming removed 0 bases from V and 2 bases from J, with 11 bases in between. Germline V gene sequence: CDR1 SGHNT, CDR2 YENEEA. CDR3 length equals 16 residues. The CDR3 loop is CASSLDPRATYNEQFF. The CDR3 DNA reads TGTGCCAGCAGCTTAGATCCGAGGGCTACCTACAATGAGCAGTTCTTC.

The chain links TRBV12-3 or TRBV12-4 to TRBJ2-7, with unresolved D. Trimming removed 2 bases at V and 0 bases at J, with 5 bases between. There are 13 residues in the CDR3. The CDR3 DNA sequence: TGTGCCAGCAGTTTACAGGCCTCCTACGAGCAGTACTTC. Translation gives CASSLQASYEQYF.

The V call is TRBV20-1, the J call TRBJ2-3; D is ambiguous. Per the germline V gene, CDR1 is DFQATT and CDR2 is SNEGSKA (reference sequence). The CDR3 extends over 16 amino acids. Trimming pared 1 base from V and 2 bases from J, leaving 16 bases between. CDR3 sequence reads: CSARGPGRRITDTQYF. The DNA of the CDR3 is TGCAGTGCTAGAGGTCCCGGACGGAGAATCACAGATACGCAGTATTTT.

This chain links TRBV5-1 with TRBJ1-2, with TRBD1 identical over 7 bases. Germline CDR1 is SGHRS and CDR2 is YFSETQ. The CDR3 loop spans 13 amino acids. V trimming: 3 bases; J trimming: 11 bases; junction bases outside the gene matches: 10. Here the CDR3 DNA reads TGCGCCAGCAGCTCTCGACAGGGATTGGGATACACCTTC. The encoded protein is CASSSRQGLGYTF.

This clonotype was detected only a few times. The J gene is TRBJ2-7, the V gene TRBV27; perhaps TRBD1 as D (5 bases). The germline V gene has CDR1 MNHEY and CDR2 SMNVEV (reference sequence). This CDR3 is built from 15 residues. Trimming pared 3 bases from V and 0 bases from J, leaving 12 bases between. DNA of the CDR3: TGTGCCAGCAGTTTTGCCGACAGACTCTCCTACGAGCAGTACTTC. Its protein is CASSFADRLSYEQYF.

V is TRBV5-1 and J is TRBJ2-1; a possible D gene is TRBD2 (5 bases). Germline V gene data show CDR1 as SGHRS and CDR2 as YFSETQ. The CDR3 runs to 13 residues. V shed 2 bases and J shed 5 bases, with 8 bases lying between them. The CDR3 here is CASSFEGDNEQFF. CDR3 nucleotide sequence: TGCGCCAGCAGCTTTGAGGGAGACAATGAGCAGTTCTTC.

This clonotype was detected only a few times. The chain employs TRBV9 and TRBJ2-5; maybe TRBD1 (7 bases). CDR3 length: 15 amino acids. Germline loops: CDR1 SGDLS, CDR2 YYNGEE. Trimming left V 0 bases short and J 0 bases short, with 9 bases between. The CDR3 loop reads CASSVVRGDQETQYF. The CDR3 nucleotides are TGTGCCAGCAGCGTAGTCAGGGGGGACCAAGAGACCCAGTACTTC. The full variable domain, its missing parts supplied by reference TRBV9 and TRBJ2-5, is DSGVTQTPKHLITATGQRVTLRCSPRSGDLSVYWYQQSLDQGLQFLIQYYNGEERAKGNILERFSAQQFPDLHSELNLSSLELGDSALYFCASSVVRGDQETQYFGPGTRLLVL.

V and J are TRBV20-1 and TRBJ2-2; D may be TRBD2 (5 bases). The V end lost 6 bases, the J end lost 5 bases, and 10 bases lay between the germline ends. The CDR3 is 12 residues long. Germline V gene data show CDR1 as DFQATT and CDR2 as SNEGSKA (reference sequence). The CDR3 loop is CSARLSTGELFF. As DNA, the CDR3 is TGCAGTGCCCGACTATCGACCGGGGAGCTGTTTTTT.

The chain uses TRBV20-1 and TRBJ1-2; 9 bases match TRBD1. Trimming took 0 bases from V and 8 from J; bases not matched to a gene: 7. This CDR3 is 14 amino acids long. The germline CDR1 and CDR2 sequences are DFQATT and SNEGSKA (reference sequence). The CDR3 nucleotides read TGCAGTGCTAGAGATCCAAGGACAGGGGACGGCTACACCTTC. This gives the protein CSARDPRTGDGYTF.

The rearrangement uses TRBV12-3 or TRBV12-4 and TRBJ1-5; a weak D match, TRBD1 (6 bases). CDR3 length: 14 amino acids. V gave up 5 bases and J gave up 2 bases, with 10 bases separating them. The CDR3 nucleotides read TGTGCCAGCAGTCGACAGGCGGGCAATCAGCCCCAGCATTTT. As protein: CASSRQAGNQPQHF.

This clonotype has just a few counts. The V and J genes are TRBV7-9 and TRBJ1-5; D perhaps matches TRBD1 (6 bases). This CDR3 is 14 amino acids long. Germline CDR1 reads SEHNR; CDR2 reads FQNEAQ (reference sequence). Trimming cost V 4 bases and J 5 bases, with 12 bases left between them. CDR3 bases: TGTGCCAGCAGCTGGGACATGGGAGATCAGCCCCAGCATTTT. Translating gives CASSWDMGDQPQHF.

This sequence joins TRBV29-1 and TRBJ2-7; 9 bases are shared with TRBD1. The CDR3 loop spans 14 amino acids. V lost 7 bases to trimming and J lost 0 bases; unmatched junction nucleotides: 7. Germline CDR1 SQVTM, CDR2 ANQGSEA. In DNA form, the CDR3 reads TGCAGCGCATGGGAGACAGGGGGCTCCTACGAGCAGTACTTC. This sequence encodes CSAWETGGSYEQYF.

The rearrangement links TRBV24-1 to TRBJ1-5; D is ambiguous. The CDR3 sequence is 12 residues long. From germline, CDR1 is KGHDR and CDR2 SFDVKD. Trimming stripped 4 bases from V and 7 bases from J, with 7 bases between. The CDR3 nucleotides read TGTGCCACCAGTGAATCCGACCAGCCCCAGCATTTT. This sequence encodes CATSESDQPQHF.

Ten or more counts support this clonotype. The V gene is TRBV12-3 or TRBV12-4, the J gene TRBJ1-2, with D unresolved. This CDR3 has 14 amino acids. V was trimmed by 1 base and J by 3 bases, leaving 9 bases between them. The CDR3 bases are TGTGCCAGCAGTTTAGGGGTCGCCTACTATGGCTACACCTTC. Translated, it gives CASSLGVAYYGYTF.

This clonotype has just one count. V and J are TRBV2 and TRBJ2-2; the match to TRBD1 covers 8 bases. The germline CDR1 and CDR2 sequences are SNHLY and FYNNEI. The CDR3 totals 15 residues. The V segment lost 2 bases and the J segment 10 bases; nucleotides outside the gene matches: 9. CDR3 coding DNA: TGTGCCAGCAGTGAAAGGCGTGCAGGGGGCGCGGAGCTGTTTTTT. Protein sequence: CASSERRAGGAELFF.